These T cell receptor beta chains were read from a single sample in a study of PD-L1 blockade in urothelial cancer. The protocol was immunoSEQ multiplex PCR, while the TCRdb copy is restricted to in-frame clones and leaves out a portion. The sample contains about 29,000 clones, about 89% of which appear only once. The material was PBMCs, obtained around atezolizumab (anti-PD-L1) treatment. All receptors come from a man aged 50-60 years with urothelial cancer. Each CDR3 is given without its conserved first and last residue. The order of the fields is V gene, CDR3 protein.

TRBV28,ASRSLAGGPATQY
TRBV6-1,ASSEALWDRDLYNEQF
TRBV6-6,ASSSGQGFYEQY
TRBV19,ASSIGGVGANVLT
TRBV30,ASRDFQNIQY
TRBV19,ASSIDQDTYNSPLH
TRBV28,ASSSLAGAWDEQF
TRBV5-8,ASSTGQERNTEAF
TRBV7-2,ASSPGQVPSGNTIY
TRBV7-4,ASSLGPLAGDGYEQY
TRBV6-6,ASSYLLTSTYEQY
TRBV5-4,ASSLETGGGGYT
TRBV19,ASSLSLAGGTYEQY
TRBV30,AWSVNGGLTTGELF
TRBV4-1,ASSLQRTSGNEQF
TRBV4-3,ASSQGASGRGQETQY
TRBV11-3,ASSLGVSGSGQETQY
TRBV4-1,ASSQKTETSAGELF
TRBV5-6,ASSLRWTGPIYEQY
TRBV5-1,ASTPAREGALGYGYT
TRBV10-2,ASKGTAVPGELF
TRBV7-2,ASSKRVGLALDNEQF
TRBV5-6,ASSLRVGQGTDTQY
TRBV7-9,ASSSRGGGEKLF
TRBV30,AWRRDREEETQY
TRBV4-3,ASSPTTGGRAF
TRBV2,ASRRLAGGTPDEQF
TRBV29-1,SVVGGLAGTPSTDTQY
TRBV6-6,ASSYSPAGGRYEQF
TRBV2,ASQQVHSGNTIY
TRBV11-3,ASSLAGLADTQY
TRBV27,ASSSQGAGNTIY
TRBV7-9,ASSLASWEREQY
TRBV7-9,ASSSNYGYT
TRBV7-8,ASRTGGPGEKLF
TRBV11-1,ASSSRQGGYEQY
TRBV5-8,ASSFDGGGAEAF
TRBV5-1,ASSLGGREYNEQF
TRBV5-1,ASSLAGWGVSSYEQY
TRBV6-1,ASSEARGGPYEQY
TRBV4-3,ASSQDLGMSGGGYNEQF
TRBV19,ASSIRGGSTTGELF
TRBV27,ASSRDRVNSPLH
TRBV7-9,ASSLRQGGTDTQY
TRBV7-6,ASSPRRQESNYGYT
TRBV6-1,ASSETYSYYEQY